This T cell receptor (beta chain) was profiled in a study of cytomegalovirus exposure and HLA in healthy donors. PCR involved 60 Vbeta and 13 Jbeta primers. The assay was immunoSEQ multiplex PCR, and TCRdb's table has in-frame clones only and misses some. Of roughly 120,000 clones in the sample, approximately 75% are singletons; the top ten hold roughly 5%. The CDR3 spans 14 residues. Trimming took off 5 bases at V and 7 bases at J, with 16 bases between the two ends. CDR1 is SGHTA, CDR2 FQGTGA, per germline. Material for sequencing was PBMCs. This sequence was found in a man aged 45-60 years in good health and CMV-seropositive. V gene TRBV7-3 combines with J gene TRBJ2-3; possibly TRBD2 for D (5 bases). The CDR3 DNA reads as TGTGCCAGCAGCCCCACGGGGTTTAAAAATACGCAGTATTTT. Its protein is CASSPTGFKNTQYF.